The 13 T cell receptor beta chains presented below share a single source sample, sequenced in a study of blood T cell repertoires in COVID-19. Produced via immunoSEQ multiplex PCR; TCRdb's table is partial and in-frame only. This sample has about 200,000 clones, with around three quarters found just once. Sequenced input: peripheral blood. These receptors originate from a woman in her seventies with acute or convalescent COVID-19.

The genes are TRBV3-1 (or the pseudogene TRBV3-2) and TRBJ2-7, with TRBD2 matching over 11 bases. The CDR3 sequence is 16 residues long. Germline V gene lookup returns CDR1 LGHDT and CDR2 YNNKEL (reference sequence). V gave up 0 bases and J gave up 2 bases; unmatched junction bases: 3. The CDR3 reads CASSQDDSGRAYEQYF. The CDR3 DNA reads TGTGCCAGCAGCCAAGATGATAGCGGGAGGGCCTACGAGCAGTACTTC.

This clone showed up just once. The rearrangement links TRBV13 to TRBJ2-5; TRBD2 might be the D (6 bases). CDR1 is PRHDT and CDR2 is FYEKMQ in the germline V gene (reference sequence). The CDR3 loop spans 14 amino acids. Between the trimmed V and J ends, which lost 1 base and 7 bases, there was a span of 13 bases. CDR3 region: CASSLDGGSRTQYF. The CDR3, as DNA: TGTGCCAGCAGCTTAGACGGGGGATCGCGGACCCAGTACTTC.

This rearrangement joins TRBV19 to TRBJ1-4; no reliable D call. The CDR3 has 15 residues. CDR1 is LNHDA and CDR2 is SQIVND in the germline V gene (reference sequence). With 3 bases removed from V and 2 bases from J, the gap between germline ends came to 10 bases. The CDR3 loop is CASSIEAVTNEKLFF. The CDR3 DNA sequence: TGTGCCAGTAGTATCGAAGCCGTCACTAATGAAAAACTGTTTTTT.

The chain combines TRBV24-1 with TRBJ2-5, with unresolved D. Germline V gene data show CDR1 as KGHDR and CDR2 as SFDVKD. This CDR3 is 15 amino acids long. V was cut by 3 bases and J by 1 base, with 11 bases left in between. The CDR3 spells CATSDIEAAQETQYF. In DNA form, the CDR3 reads TGTGCCACCAGTGATATCGAGGCCGCCCAAGAGACCCAGTACTTC.

The rearrangement links TRBV5-1 to TRBJ2-6; 7 positions match TRBD1. The J segment lost 1 base and the V segment lost 0 bases, leaving 4 bases of the junction unmatched. This CDR3 has 17 amino acids. Looked up from germline, CDR1 is SGHRS and CDR2 is YFSETQ. CDR3 region: CASSLGTGLSGANVLTF. The CDR3 DNA sequence: TGCGCCAGCAGCTTGGGGACAGGCCTTTCTGGGGCCAACGTCCTGACTTTC.

This clone was counted many times. The chain couples TRBV2 to TRBJ2-1; TRBD2 matches 11 bases. With V trimmed by 6 bases and J by 7 bases, 8 bases remained unmatched. The germline V gene encodes CDR1 SNHLY and CDR2 FYNNEI. This CDR3 contains 15 residues. The CDR3 nucleotides are TGTGCCAGCAGCCCAGGTACTAGCGGGAGAAATGAGCAGTTCTTC. This gives the protein CASSPGTSGRNEQFF.

This clone was seen just once. The chain recombines TRBV5-1 with TRBJ2-6; TRBD1 is a possible D gene (5 bases). The CDR3 runs to 15 residues. V was clipped by 5 bases and J by 4 bases, with 13 bases between them. CDR1 is SGHRS, CDR2 YFSETQ, per germline. DNA of the CDR3: TGCGCCAGCAGTTCAGACAGTTCGGGGGCCAACGTCCTGACTTTC. Its translation: CASSSDSSGANVLTF.

V gene TRBV27 combines with J gene TRBJ2-1; 11 bases agree with TRBD2. Germline lookup yields CDR1 MNHEY and CDR2 SMNVEV (reference sequence). After removal of 6 bases from V and 2 bases from J, the junction contained 9 bases not matched to a gene. This CDR3 contains 17 residues. CDR3: CASRTINSGRAYNEQFF. CDR3 DNA: TGTGCCAGCAGAACCATCAATAGCGGGAGGGCCTACAATGAGCAGTTCTTC.

The chain carries TRBV11-2 and TRBJ1-2; 7 bases are a match to TRBD1. V lost 5 bases, J lost 5 bases, and 14 bases stayed unmatched. Germline V gives CDR1 SGHAT, CDR2 FQNNGV. This CDR3 comprises 16 residues. CDR3 residues: CASSAGPDRVEYGYTF. CDR3 DNA sequence: TGTGCCAGCAGCGCGGGACCCGACAGGGTTGAATATGGCTACACCTTC.

V and J are TRBV7-9 and TRBJ1-2, with D tentatively TRBD1 (5 bases). CDR3 length equals 14 residues. Germline CDR1 SEHNR, CDR2 FQNEAQ (reference sequence). The V end lost 1 base, the J end lost 7 bases, and 13 bases lay between the germline ends. CDR3 bases: TGTGCCAGCAGCTTAGTCTACCCCGGGGGTGGCTACACCTTC. Amino acids: CASSLVYPGGGYTF.

This clone was recorded many times. The chain combines TRBV25-1 with TRBJ2-3, with 8 positions matching TRBD2. CDR3 length equals 14 residues. The trim removed 3 bases at V and 3 bases at J, leaving 2 bases unmatched. From germline, CDR1 is MGHDK and CDR2 SYGVNS. The CDR3 protein is CASSDPGGTDTQYF. DNA for the CDR3: TGTGCCAGCAGTGACCCGGGAGGGACAGATACGCAGTATTTT.

The V gene is TRBV7-9, the J gene TRBJ2-5; 12 bases are shared with TRBD2. The length of the CDR3 is 16 residues. CDR1 is SEHNR and CDR2 is FQNEAQ in the germline V gene (reference sequence). Trimming took 1 base from V and 5 from J; bases not matched to a gene: 5. The CDR3 loop is CASSLVASGRVETQYF. For the CDR3, the DNA is TGTGCCAGCAGCTTAGTGGCTAGCGGGAGGGTTGAGACCCAGTACTTC.

The chain is built from TRBV29-1 and TRBJ2-3; D is possibly TRBD2 (5 bases). Germline CDR1 SQVTM, CDR2 ANQGSEA. V lost 2 bases and J lost 8, with 23 bases in between. CDR3 length: 16 amino acids. The CDR3 region has the DNA TGCAGCGTTGAACGGAGTTTCGGGGTAGATGCGGGTACGCAGTATTTT. It encodes CSVERSFGVDAGTQYF.